The rows below give T cell receptor beta chains drawn from one sample of a study of PD-1 blockade in classical Hodgkin lymphoma. Measured with immunoSEQ multiplex PCR; TCRdb has only the in-frame clones, and not every one. The sample includes about 96,000 clones, 93% of them seen just once. The sample here was peripheral blood mononuclear cells (PBMCs), taken before the fourth cycle of nivolumab. These receptor sequences come from a human donor with classical Hodgkin lymphoma. CDR3s leave out the opening cysteine and the closing phenylalanine or tryptophan. Fields, in order: clone size, V gene, CDR3 protein. Expanded clones get a size class; other rows say once, few or many, or leave the size out.

>.|TRBV25-1
ASSLSGDRRIQY
>.|TRBV25-1
ASSEPSGSIYEQY
>.|TRBV29-1
SAGLALAEQY
>.|TRBV28
ASRLGSKAGRVAYSSTDTQY
>.|TRBV19
ASSMVAGGASGANVLT
>.|TRBV5-1
ASSLSGAWETQY
>.|TRBV2
ASVRGADTQY
>.|TRBV29-1
SVRNLAATDTQY
>once|TRBV19
ASTPGQGALVDGNTIY
>few|TRBV5-1
ASSFSYEQY
>.|TRBV14
ASSWGPGPEAF
>once|TRBV14
ASSQEESLRPTDTQY
>.|TRBV30
ASGAGDLTYEQY
>.|TRBV19
ASSGRGLKTEAF
>.|TRBV2
ASDLRDTGELF
>.|TRBV2
ASVRVGSGNTIY
>once|TRBV30
AWNSWTAAGGKAF
>once|TRBV2
ASNLGQGAEAF
>.|TRBV7-2
ASSLAGTGAYEQY
>.|TRBV9
ASSVLWDPRQETQY
>.|TRBV29-1
SVVRGTGHHSYEQY
>few|TRBV30
AWSVEGSPYGNQPQH
>once|TRBV5-6
ASSLVGTQY
>.|TRBV27
ASRTPDRVGQPQH
>once|TRBV19
ASSIDWGLAGELF
>.|TRBV4-1
ASSRENREETQY
>.|TRBV11-3
ASSLDWGREQY
>.|TRBV19
ASSIFPRTGVEAGELF
>once|TRBV9
ASSALAWGNEQF
>.|TRBV27
ARQETQY
>.|TRBV27
ASSASGRVIEQY
>.|TRBV7-3
ASSLAAVDTQY
>.|TRBV30
ASDRGLLNEQF
>.|TRBV19
ASSRGGPSPVD
>.|TRBV9
ASSVGLGQGSRGANVLT